The present T cell receptor (beta chain) was sequenced within a study of blood T cell repertoires in COVID-19. Study background: Acute and convalescent COVID-19 samples came from the United States, Italy and Spain. PBMCs, B-cell-depleted T cells, or T cells were the source of the cDNA or gDNA that made up the material.

Per the original data handling: How many nucleated cells were present was estimated from reference gene primer amplification. Some clones are missing from TCRdb's copy, which holds only in-frame ones; the method was immunoSEQ multiplex PCR. The DNA gave D and trimming, while V, J and clone size come from that table. The sample has under 200,000 clones, 80% to 90% seen once; the top ten hold around 2.5%. The CDR3 consists of 15 residues. Unmatched junction bases numbered 4, after V lost 2 bases and J lost 1 base. Germline lookup yields CDR1 LNHNV and CDR2 YYDKDF (reference sequence). The chain combines TRBV15 with TRBJ1-1; TRBD1 matches 7 bases. The sequencing sample was made of peripheral blood. The clonotype originates from a man in his forties with active or convalescent COVID-19. The CDR3 region has the DNA TGTGCCACCAGCAGAAAGGGGGCGGCGAACACTGAAGCTTTCTTT. It yields the protein CATSRKGAANTEAFF.